The source of this T cell receptor beta chain is a study of post-analysis software for immune sequencing data. V lost 6 bases to trimming and J lost 8 bases, with 16 bases between them. The CDR3 is 14 amino acids. Germline V CDR1 and CDR2: KGHDR, SFDVKD. This clonotype was counted between two and nine times. Its matching antigen is unknown. General study points: Controls showed lower frequencies than patients for a few TRBV segments, and TRBV5-6, TRBV5-1 and TRBV20-1 were among these.

Unique molecular identifiers were carried by the TCR beta cDNA libraries. TCRdb re-derived calls from the PCR reads in MiXCR, one entry per CDR3 protein. Of around 770,000 distinct CDR3 sequences in the sample, 40% to 55% were seen once. The sample consisted of blood. V gene TRBV24-1 combines with J gene TRBJ2-1; weak D call: TRBD2 (6 bases). This TCR derives from a girl under 18 with multiple sclerosis. The CDR3 protein is CATSPGSWSDEQFF. Here the CDR3 DNA reads TGTGCCACCAGTCCCGGGAGTTGGAGCGATGAGCAGTTCTTC.